This passage covers 23 T cell receptor beta chains from one sample sequenced in a study of CD8 T cells in ankylosing spondylitis. Findings and caveats of the study: Ankylosing spondylitis blood appeared to be characterized by a TCR beta motif of 8 or 9 highly homologous variants.

TCRdb passed the 5' RACE reads through MiXCR, listing each CDR3 protein once. The repertoire holds about 390,000 distinct CDR3 sequences, with approximately 20% as singletons. These TCRs are of unknown antigen specificity. Specimen: blood, either unsorted or a sorted T cell fraction (not recorded which). Receptors were obtained from a male donor with ankylosing spondylitis.

The V and J genes are TRBV12-3 or TRBV12-4 and TRBJ2-5, with no clear D. The V end was cut by 5 bases, the J end by 0 bases, with 1 base between. CDR3 length equals 11 residues. CDR3 sequence reads: CASSDQETQYF. CDR3 DNA: TGTGCCAGCAGTGACCAAGAGACCCAGTACTTC.

This chain connects TRBV20-1 to TRBJ2-1, with 9 bases fitting TRBD2. CDR1 and CDR2 from the germline V gene are DFQATT and SNEGSKA (reference sequence). The CDR3 has 15 residues. V shed 2 bases and J 0 bases; nucleotides not matched to a gene: 2. The CDR3 DNA follows: TGCAGTGCTAGATTGCGGGAGGGCTCCTACAATGAGCAGTTCTTC. Residues: CSARLREGSYNEQFF.

The chain links TRBV7-9 to TRBJ2-1; either TRBD1 or TRBD2 may supply D (6 bases each). Germline CDR1 reads SEHNR; CDR2 reads FQNEAQ (reference sequence). This CDR3 has 17 residues. Trimming shortened V by 4 bases and J by 9 bases, and 25 bases separated the two germline ends. The CDR3 region is CASSSGGIPGVHGEQFF. CDR3 sequence (DNA): TGTGCCAGCAGCTCAGGCGGGATCCCAGGGGTCCATGGTGAGCAGTTCTTC.

This clonotype showed up just a few times. This sequence joins TRBV19 and TRBJ2-7; 12 positions agree with TRBD2. Germline CDR1 reads LNHDA; CDR2 reads SQIVND (reference sequence). This CDR3 is built from 15 residues. V lost 5 bases and J lost 1; bases outside the gene matches: 3. CDR3 sequence: CASSAGLAGSYEQYF. In DNA form, the CDR3 reads TGTGCCAGTAGTGCCGGACTAGCGGGGTCCTACGAGCAGTACTTC.

V usage is TRBV9 and J usage is TRBJ2-3, with D uncertain. V shed 0 bases and J shed 3 bases, with 14 bases lying between them. CDR3 size: 16 residues. CDR1 and CDR2 from the germline V gene are SGDLS and YYNGEE. CDR3 in amino acids: CASSVDLGYVTDTQYF. For the CDR3, the DNA is TGTGCCAGCAGCGTAGATTTGGGATATGTTACAGATACGCAGTATTTT.

This chain uses TRBV29-1 with TRBJ2-3, with 10 positions matching TRBD2. The V gene's germline CDR1 is SQVTM and CDR2 ANQGSEA. Trimming cost V 6 bases and J 3 bases; bases outside gene matches: 6. The CDR3 runs to 14 residues. The CDR3 reads CSVGEREGTDTQYF. The CDR3 nucleotides read TGCAGCGTGGGAGAGCGGGAGGGTACAGATACGCAGTATTTT.

Only a few counts were recorded for this clonotype. This rearrangement joins TRBV11-2 to TRBJ2-1; unclear D gene. Germline V lookup: CDR1 SGHAT, CDR2 FQNNGV. This CDR3 contains 16 residues. V dropped 7 bases and J dropped 0 bases, with 16 bases sitting between them. Here the CDR3 reads CASTRVFRSSYNEQFF. The CDR3 DNA follows: TGTGCCAGCACCCGGGTCTTCCGCAGCTCCTACAATGAGCAGTTCTTC.

This clonotype has just a few counts. The chain has TRBV11-2 and TRBJ2-2; the D gene could be TRBD1 or TRBD2 (5 bases each). The V end lost 1 base, the J end lost 4 bases, and 10 bases lay between the germline ends. Per the germline V gene, CDR1 is SGHAT and CDR2 is FQNNGV. This CDR3 spans 15 amino acids. The CDR3 loop reads CASSLVKGPTGELFF. Written as DNA, the CDR3 is TGTGCCAGCAGCTTAGTGAAGGGACCCACCGGGGAGCTGTTTTTT.

In this sample, this clonotype turned up many times. The genes are TRBV10-3 and TRBJ2-1; tentative D call: TRBD1 (5 bases). Between the trimmed V and J ends, which lost 1 base and 8 bases, there was a span of 9 bases. Germline V gene sequence: CDR1 ENHRY, CDR2 SYGVKD. This CDR3 has 13 residues. CDR3 loop: CAISEFSGHEQFF. The CDR3 DNA reads as TGTGCCATCAGTGAGTTTTCAGGGCATGAGCAGTTCTTC.

This clonotype showed up just a few times. CDR3 in amino acids: CASSLGVYGNTIYF. The CDR3 DNA follows: TGTGCCAGCAGTCTAGGTGTGTATGGAAACACCATATATTTT. This chain links TRBV25-1 with TRBJ1-3; D not certain. V lost 5 bases and J 3 bases, leaving 11 bases between the germline ends. The CDR3 is 14 amino acids. Germline CDR1 MGHDK, CDR2 SYGVNS.

The CDR3 DNA follows: TGTGCCAGCAGTTACTCTACCCGATCGAACACTGAAGCTTTCTTT. Residues: CASSYSTRSNTEAFF. J is TRBJ1-1 and V is TRBV6-5, with D uncertain. The V end was cut by 0 bases, the J end by 1 base, with 9 bases between. This CDR3 region has 15 residues. Germline CDR1 reads MNHEY; CDR2 reads SVGAGI.

The rearrangement uses TRBV5-1 and TRBJ2-1; 15 bases are a match to TRBD2. Germline V CDR1 and CDR2: SGHRS, YFSETQ. V trimming: 2 bases; J trimming: 10 bases; junction bases outside the gene matches: 1. This CDR3 spans 14 amino acids. The CDR3: CASSFGTSGREQFF. The CDR3 DNA follows: TGCGCCAGCAGCTTCGGGACTAGCGGGAGGGAGCAGTTCTTC.

The chain couples TRBV7-3 to TRBJ2-3; TRBD2 matches at 10 bases. Germline V CDR1 and CDR2: SGHTA, FQGTGA. V gave up 5 bases and J gave up 14 bases; unmatched junction bases: 16. The CDR3 runs 15 residues. The CDR3 nucleotides are TGTGCCAGCAGCCCCGGCCCCGGCCTAGCGGGAGTACCGTATTTT. Translating it yields CASSPGPGLAGVPYF.

This clonotype was seen many times. The chain couples TRBV5-1 to TRBJ2-1; TRBD1 matches 11 bases. With 3 bases clipped from V and 2 bases from J, the junction kept 1 base outside the gene matches. The length of the CDR3 is 15 residues. The germline V gene has CDR1 SGHRS and CDR2 YFSETQ. In DNA, the CDR3 is TGCGCCAGCAGCTGGGACAGGGGGGCCTACAATGAGCAGTTCTTC. Its protein is CASSWDRGAYNEQFF.

The CDR3 spells CAISDRREETQYF. In nucleotides, the CDR3 is TGTGCCATCAGTGACAGGAGGGAAGAGACCCAGTACTTC. V is TRBV10-3 and J is TRBJ2-5; possibly TRBD2 for D (6 bases). The CDR3 spans 13 residues. Deletions cut 3 bases from V and 3 bases from J, with 8 bases between. Germline assignment: CDR1 ENHRY and CDR2 SYGVKD.

This clonotype was seen a few times. The J gene is TRBJ2-5, the V gene TRBV4-1, with D perhaps assigned TRBD1 or TRBD2 (5 bases each). Deletions cut 1 base from V and 0 bases from J, with 12 bases between. Germline lookup yields CDR1 MGHRA and CDR2 YSYEKL. The CDR3 is made up of 16 amino acids. CDR3 sequence (DNA): TGCGCCAGCAGCCAAGGGGGACGTAGCGACCAAGAGACCCAGTACTTC. It is translated as CASSQGGRSDQETQYF.

The CDR3, as DNA: TGCAGCGTTGATTCGGGGCGGGACTCCCTTTACAATGAGCAGTTCTTC. Its protein product is CSVDSGRDSLYNEQFF. The rearrangement joins TRBV29-1 to TRBJ2-1; possible D gene TRBD2, 6 bases. With 3 bases removed from V and 4 bases from J, the gap between germline ends came to 19 bases. CDR3 length: 16 amino acids. The V gene's germline CDR1 is SQVTM and CDR2 ANQGSEA.

J is TRBJ1-1 and V is TRBV4-1; D unclear. Germline values: CDR1 MGHRA, CDR2 YSYEKL. This CDR3 has 15 amino acids. Trimming removed 0 bases from V and 0 bases from J, with 8 bases in between. The CDR3 region is CASSQERQMNTEAFF. For the CDR3, the DNA is TGCGCCAGCAGCCAAGAACGACAAATGAACACTGAAGCTTTCTTT.

This chain uses TRBV5-4 with TRBJ1-4, with D unresolved. This CDR3 has 15 amino acids. V lost 0 bases and J 8 bases, leaving 14 bases between the germline ends. Germline CDR1 reads SGHNT; CDR2 reads YYREEE (reference sequence). The CDR3 nucleotides are TGTGCCAGCAGCTTGGACTCCTCTGGAGGAGAAAAACTGTTTTTT. It is translated as CASSLDSSGGEKLFF. The full variable domain, with the rest looked up from reference TRBV5-4 and TRBJ1-4, is ETGVTQSPTHLIKTRGQQVTLRCSSQSGHNTVSWYQQALGQGPQFIFQYYREEENGRGNFPPRFSGLQFPNYSSELNVNALELDDSALYLCASSLDSSGGEKLFFGSGTQLSVL.

This clonotype was seen only a few times. The chain uses TRBV21-1 and TRBJ2-3; the table's D call of TRBD1 was not tested on the DNA. TRBV21-1 is shown as a pseudogene. This CDR3 has 14 residues. CDR3 residues: CASRRTGGPDTQYF. CDR3 nucleotide sequence: TGTGCCAGCAGAAGGACAGGGGGGCCAGATACGCAGTATTTT.

Only a few counts were recorded for this clonotype. A read error may produce the germline difference seen at one junction end. The genes are TRBV7-9 and TRBJ1-1, with 11 bases aligning to TRBD1. The V gene's germline CDR1 is SEHNR and CDR2 FQNEAQ (reference sequence). The CDR3 is 14 residues long. Here the CDR3 DNA reads TGTGCCAGCAGTTTAGGACAGGGGGCAAGTTTGGCTTTCTTT. The encoded protein is CASSLGQGASLAFF.

The chain recombines TRBV4-1 with TRBJ2-3, with 7 bases aligning to TRBD1. J was trimmed by 2 bases and V by 1 base; bases with no gene match: 3. The CDR3 spans 15 residues. Germline CDR1 is MGHRA and CDR2 is YSYEKL. DNA of the CDR3: TGCGCCAGCAGCCAAGTACAGGGGCCCACAGATACGCAGTATTTT. The encoded protein is CASSQVQGPTDTQYF.

As concerns this clonotype: The junction shows a germline mismatch at one end, possibly a read error. CDR3 DNA: TGTGCCAGCAGCTCCGGGGAGGGGACAAATGAGCTGTTCTTC. This codes for CASSSGEGTNELFF. The genes are TRBV13 and TRBJ2-1; D may be TRBD2 (7 bases). Germline CDR1 is PRHDT and CDR2 is FYEKMQ (reference sequence). The CDR3 has 14 residues.